This T cell receptor (beta chain) derives from a study of CD8 T cells in ankylosing spondylitis. Overall study results and limits: Ankylosing spondylitis blood seemed to carry a telltale TCR beta motif made of under ten highly homologous variants.

Comments on this clonotype: The antigen is undetermined.

V shed 6 bases, J shed 7 bases, and the junction held 12 bases outside the gene matches. The CDR3 is 17 residues long. Library preparation for TCR beta used quantitative 5'-RACE with molecular barcodes. TCRdb used MiXCR to reprocess the 5' RACE reads, holding one entry per CDR3 protein. The sample yields 200,000 to 250,000 distinct CDR3 sequences, around 17% seen once. Sequencing was performed on blood, either unsorted or a sorted T cell fraction (not recorded which). The V and J genes are TRBV12-3 or TRBV12-4 and TRBJ2-1; 13 positions match TRBD2. The TCR was taken from a male donor with ankylosing spondylitis. The DNA for the CDR3 is TGTGCCAGCAGCCCCCGCCCACTAGCGGGGGGGCGGAATGAGCAGTTCTTC. This encodes CASSPRPLAGGRNEQFF.